This T cell receptor (beta chain) was sequenced in a study of human T cells and chemical hapten exposure. Study at large: Minor volume differences among pooled libraries chiefly drove per-sample TCR yield variation. Study observations and caveats: TCRs at high frequency, those above 1 in 1000, did not change with DPC sensitization.

Unique molecular identifiers were attached to individual cDNA molecules within the library. In the original processing: Ranging from roughly 20,000 to 750,000, TCR counts per sample had a median value of around 100,000. TCRdb passed the 5' RACE reads through MiXCR, listing each CDR3 protein once. The V and J calls were not made by the authors but by TCRdb's processing. The sample consists of about 80,000 distinct CDR3 sequences, roughly 15% of them appearing once. Blood, whole and unfractionated, served as the source for total RNA extraction. With regard to this clonotype: The antigen is undetermined.

This TCR derives from a female donor in good health.

The CDR3 loop is CASSPRPSGGADEQFF. For the CDR3, the DNA is TGTGCCAGCAGCCCCCGCCCTAGCGGGGGGGCCGATGAGCAGTTCTTC. The rearrangement uses TRBV3-1 and TRBJ2-1, with 12 bases matching TRBD2. V shed 4 bases and J 8 bases; nucleotides not matched to a gene: 9. The length of the CDR3 is 16 residues. CDR1 is LGHDT, CDR2 YNNKEL, per germline (reference sequence).